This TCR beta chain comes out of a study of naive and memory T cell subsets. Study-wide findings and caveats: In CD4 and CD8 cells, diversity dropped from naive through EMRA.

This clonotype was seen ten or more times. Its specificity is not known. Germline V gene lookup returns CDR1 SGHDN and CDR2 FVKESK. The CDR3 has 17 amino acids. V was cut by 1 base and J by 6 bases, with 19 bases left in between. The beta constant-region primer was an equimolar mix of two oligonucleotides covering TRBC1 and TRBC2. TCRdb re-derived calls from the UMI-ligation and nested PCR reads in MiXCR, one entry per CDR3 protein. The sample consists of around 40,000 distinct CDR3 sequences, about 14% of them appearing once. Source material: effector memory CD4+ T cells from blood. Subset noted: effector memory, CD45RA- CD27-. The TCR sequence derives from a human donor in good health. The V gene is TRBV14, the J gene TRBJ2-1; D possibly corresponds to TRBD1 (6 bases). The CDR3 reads CASSQVLGASLGNEQFF. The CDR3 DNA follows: TGTGCCAGCAGCCAAGTATTGGGGGCTAGTCTGGGCAATGAGCAGTTCTTC.